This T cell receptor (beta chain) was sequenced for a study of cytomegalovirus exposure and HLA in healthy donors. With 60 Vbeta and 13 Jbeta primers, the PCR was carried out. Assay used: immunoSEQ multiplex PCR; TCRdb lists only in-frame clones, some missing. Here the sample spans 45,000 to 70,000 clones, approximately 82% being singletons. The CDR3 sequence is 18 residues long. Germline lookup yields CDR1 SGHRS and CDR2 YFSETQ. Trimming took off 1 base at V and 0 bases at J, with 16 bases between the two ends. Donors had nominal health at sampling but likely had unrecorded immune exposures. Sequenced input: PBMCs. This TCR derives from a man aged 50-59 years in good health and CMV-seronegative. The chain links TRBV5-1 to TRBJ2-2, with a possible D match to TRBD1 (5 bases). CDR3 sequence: CASSLRGTNSANTGELFF. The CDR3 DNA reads TGCGCCAGCAGCTTGAGGGGCACGAACTCCGCGAACACCGGGGAGCTGTTTTTT.